The clone carrying this T cell receptor (beta chain) was observed many times. This CDR3 comprises 15 residues. Germline-derived CDR1 and CDR2 are LGHDT and YNNKEL (reference sequence). Deletions cut 0 bases from V and 5 bases from J, with 13 bases between. This record belongs to a study of blood T cell repertoires in COVID-19. Across the study: Specimens from acute and convalescent COVID-19 originated in the United States, Italy and Spain. From T cells, B-cell-depleted T cells, or PBMCs came the material, which was cDNA or gDNA.

Original processing notes: Reference gene primers were amplified, and this amplification served to estimate nucleated cell counts. TCRdb's copy holds only in-frame clones and misses some; the assay was immunoSEQ multiplex PCR. The DNA gave D and trimming, while V, J and clone size come from that table. The sample has over 150,000 clones; about 85% are singletons. The chain recombines TRBV3-1 (or the pseudogene TRBV3-2) with TRBJ2-5, with D possibly TRBD1 on 5 matching bases. Sequencing input: peripheral blood. This receptor was taken from a man in his forties or fifties with acute or convalescent COVID-19. The CDR3 here is CASSQDRVVPETQYF. In DNA, the CDR3 is TGTGCCAGCAGCCAAGACAGGGTTGTCCCGGAGACCCAGTACTTC.